This entry lists 7 T cell receptor beta chains sequenced from one sample in a study of T cells in Graves' hyperthyroidism and ophthalmopathy. Amplification of TCR beta CDR3 regions used RNA as the template. In the first-round RT-PCR of the TCR CDR3, the HTBI primer set was used. TCRdb ran MiXCR on the multiplex PCR reads and lists one entry per CDR3 protein. The sample yields some 760,000 distinct CDR3 sequences, 13% to 15% seen once. The specimen was blood. The receptors originated from a young woman with Graves' hyperthyroidism.

This clonotype was seen repeatedly, ten times or more. The V gene is TRBV27, the J gene TRBJ2-7; D gene unclear. The CDR3 length is 14 residues. The ends were cut back, 7 bases at V and 2 bases at J, with 15 bases in the middle. Per germline, CDR1 MNHEY and CDR2 SMNVEV (reference sequence). In DNA form, the CDR3 reads TGTGCCAGCACTCCTAGGGTACCACCCTACGAGCAGTACTTC. Translated: CASTPRVPPYEQYF.

This clonotype was observed a few times. The rearrangement links TRBV7-8 to TRBJ1-1, with a weak D call TRBD1 (5 bases). Per the germline V gene, CDR1 is SGHVS and CDR2 is FQNEAQ. V dropped 4 bases and J dropped 1 base, with 16 bases sitting between them. This CDR3 is built from 16 residues. The CDR3 bases are TGTGCCAGCAGCTCCACCTGGGGCGCCAGGAACACTGAAGCTTTCTTT. It yields the protein CASSSTWGARNTEAFF. Using reference TRBV7-8 and TRBJ1-1 for the parts outside the CDR3, the full variable domain is GAGVSQSPRYKVAKRGQDVALRCDPISGHVSLFWYQQALGQGPEFLTYFQNEAQLDKSGLPSDRFFAERPEGSVSTLKIQRTQQEDSAVYLCASSSTWGARNTEAFFGQGTRLTVV.

The rearrangement joins TRBV7-8 to TRBJ2-7; no clear D gene. The CDR3 is 16 amino acids. CDR1 is SGHVS, CDR2 FQNEAQ, per germline. V was cut by 5 bases and J by 3 bases, with 20 bases left in between. In DNA, the CDR3 is TGTGCCAGCAGCAATGCGGACGGTGCGGTCGACTACGAGCAGTACTTC. Translation: CASSNADGAVDYEQYF. Supplemented by reference TRBV7-8 and TRBJ2-7, the full variable domain reads GAGVSQSPRYKVAKRGQDVALRCDPISGHVSLFWYQQALGQGPEFLTYFQNEAQLDKSGLPSDRFFAERPEGSVSTLKIQRTQQEDSAVYLCASSNADGAVDYEQYFGPGTRLTVT.

This clonotype was counted a few times. The rearrangement joins TRBV20-1 to TRBJ1-5; 8 positions match TRBD1. Germline CDR1 DFQATT, CDR2 SNEGSKA (reference sequence). The CDR3 is 14 amino acids. J lost 5 bases, V lost 4 bases, and 7 bases had no gene match. CDR3 protein: CSATLDRADQPQHF. CDR3 DNA: TGCAGTGCTACCCTGGACAGGGCGGATCAGCCCCAGCATTTT.

This clonotype was found many times. As DNA, the CDR3 is TGTGCCAGCACCCCGGGCACAGATACGCAGTATTTT. Encoded protein: CASTPGTDTQYF. The chain joins TRBV28 to TRBJ2-3; no firm D call. There are 12 residues in the CDR3. The V end lost 7 bases, the J end lost 1 base, and 6 bases lay between the germline ends. CDR1 is MDHEN and CDR2 is SYDVKM in the germline V gene.

CDR3 region: CSAGQGQGKSPLHF. CDR3 bases: TGCAGTGCTGGACAGGGACAGGGGAAGTCACCCCTCCACTTT. This rearrangement joins TRBV20-1 to TRBJ1-6; TRBD1 matches 10 bases. J gave up 10 bases and V 5 bases, and 8 bases lay outside the gene matches. The CDR3 extends over 14 amino acids. Germline V CDR1 and CDR2: DFQATT, SNEGSKA (reference sequence).

This clonotype came up a few times. This chain links TRBV6-2 or TRBV6-3 with TRBJ2-7; D is ambiguous. The CDR3 extends over 16 amino acids. V was pared by 6 bases and J by 1 base, with 19 bases between. Per germline, CDR1 MNHEY and CDR2 SVGEGT. DNA of the CDR3: TGTGCCAGCAGCGCCTTTTGGGAATTTGGGTCCTACGAGCAGTACTTC. Protein product: CASSAFWEFGSYEQYF.